A selection of T cell receptor beta chains follows, all from one sample in a study of PD-1 blockade in classical Hodgkin lymphoma. Sequencing used immunoSEQ multiplex PCR; TCRdb keeps in-frame clones, though not all of them. Counted here are some 90,000 clones, under 85% occurring once; the ten biggest clones make up about 15%. The sample consisted of peripheral blood mononuclear cells (PBMCs), taken before the fourth cycle of nivolumab. The receptors originated from a human donor with classical Hodgkin lymphoma. CDR3s include the opening cysteine and the closing phenylalanine or tryptophan. D genes are given only for firm matches. Clone size appears in some rows only: once, few, many, or a class for an expanded clone.

j_gene: TRBJ2-5; v_gene: TRBV7-9; len: 16; d_gene: TRBD2; abundance: medium-sized; CDR3nt: TGTGCCAGCAGCAGTACAGCGGGAGAGTCGCCAGAGACCCAGTACTTC; CDR3aa: CASSSTAGESPETQYF
j_gene: TRBJ2-3; v_gene: TRBV11-2; len: 15; d_gene: -; abundance: few; CDR3nt: TGTGCCAGCAGCTGGGGCCGCCAGGGTTCAGATACGCAGTATTTT; CDR3aa: CASSWGRQGSDTQYF
j_gene: TRBJ2-7; v_gene: TRBV14; len: 19; d_gene: TRBD1; abundance: -; CDR3nt: TGTGCCAGCAGCCACTTCGCCGGGACAGGCCACCGGGGGCCCTACGAGCAGTACTTC; CDR3aa: CASSHFAGTGHRGPYEQYF
j_gene: TRBJ2-5; v_gene: TRBV7-3; len: 13; d_gene: -; abundance: -; CDR3nt: TGTGCCAGCAGCTTAGAGGCTGTGGAGACCCAGTACTTC; CDR3aa: CASSLEAVETQYF
j_gene: TRBJ1-3; v_gene: TRBV5-1; len: 16; d_gene: -; abundance: once; CDR3nt: TGCGCCAGCAGCGTCGCAGGAAAGAGCTCTGGAAACACCATATATTTT; CDR3aa: CASSVAGKSSGNTIYF
j_gene: TRBJ2-5; v_gene: TRBV30; len: 21; d_gene: TRBD1; abundance: -; CDR3nt: TGTGCCTGGAGTGTACCAAGTGACAGGGGATGGACGGCTGGTGCGCTTGGGACCCAGTACTTC; CDR3aa: CAWSVPSDRGWTAGALGTQYF
j_gene: TRBJ2-3; v_gene: TRBV19; len: 15; d_gene: TRBD2; abundance: -; CDR3nt: TGTGCCAGTAGTATGGGGCCGGGAGGTAGAGATACGCAGTATTTT; CDR3aa: CASSMGPGGRDTQYF
j_gene: TRBJ2-1; v_gene: TRBV5-1; len: 17; d_gene: TRBD2; abundance: -; CDR3nt: TGCGCCAGCAGCCAAGCCGGGACTAGCGGGAGTATTGGTGAGCAGTTCTTC; CDR3aa: CASSQAGTSGSIGEQFF
j_gene: TRBJ1-2; v_gene: TRBV25-1; len: 14; d_gene: TRBD1; abundance: -; CDR3nt: TGTGCCAGCAGTCCATTGGGACAGGGTCCAGGCTACACCTTC; CDR3aa: CASSPLGQGPGYTF
j_gene: TRBJ2-7; v_gene: TRBV7-5; len: 18; d_gene: -; abundance: -; CDR3nt: TGTGTCAGACCCAAGACTAGCGGGAGGGCCTCCCTCTGCTACGAGCAGTACTTC; CDR3aa: CVRPKTSGRASLCYEQYF
j_gene: TRBJ2-7; v_gene: TRBV7-9; len: 12; d_gene: -; abundance: -; CDR3nt: TGTGCCAGCAGGAGGGACTCCTACGAGCAGTACTTC; CDR3aa: CASRRDSYEQYF
j_gene: TRBJ2-3; v_gene: TRBV4-3; len: 17; d_gene: TRBD2; abundance: -; CDR3nt: TGCGCCAGCAGCCAAGGTCTACTAGCGGGGCACACAGATACGCAGTATTTT; CDR3aa: CASSQGLLAGHTDTQYF
j_gene: TRBJ2-2; v_gene: TRBV6-6; len: 13; d_gene: -; abundance: few; CDR3nt: TGTGCCAGCACCACAGCAGGGGCCGGGGAGCTGTTTTTT; CDR3aa: CASTTAGAGELFF
j_gene: TRBJ1-2; v_gene: TRBV4-1; len: 12; d_gene: -; abundance: -; CDR3nt: TGCGCCAGCAGCTCCGGATGGGGAGGCTACACCTTC; CDR3aa: CASSSGWGGYTF
j_gene: TRBJ2-2; v_gene: TRBV6-5; len: 14; d_gene: TRBD2; abundance: -; CDR3nt: TGTGCCAGCAGTCCGGGACTAGCTTTCGGGGAGCTGTTTTTT; CDR3aa: CASSPGLAFGELFF
j_gene: TRBJ2-5; v_gene: TRBV29-1; len: 12; d_gene: -; abundance: -; CDR3nt: TGCAGCGTTGCCGGGACCGAAGGGACCCAGTACTTC; CDR3aa: CSVAGTEGTQYF
j_gene: TRBJ2-7; v_gene: TRBV18; len: 14; d_gene: -; abundance: -; CDR3nt: TGTGCCAGCTCATTCGGGTCTAGAAACTACGAGCAGTACTTC; CDR3aa: CASSFGSRNYEQYF
j_gene: TRBJ1-5; v_gene: TRBV30; len: 13; d_gene: -; abundance: -; CDR3nt: TGTGCCTGGGGGACTTTCGTGGGGCAGCCCCAGCATTTT; CDR3aa: CAWGTFVGQPQHF
j_gene: TRBJ1-1; v_gene: TRBV7-9; len: 16; d_gene: -; abundance: medium-sized; CDR3nt: TGTGCCAGCAGCCTAGCCCCGGGACCGTTGAACACTGAAGCTTTCTTT; CDR3aa: CASSLAPGPLNTEAFF
j_gene: TRBJ2-5; v_gene: TRBV7-7; len: 15; d_gene: -; abundance: -; CDR3nt: TGTGCCAGCAGCTTACAGAGCACAGGGTTGGAGACCCAGTACTTC; CDR3aa: CASSLQSTGLETQYF
j_gene: TRBJ2-3; v_gene: TRBV5-1; len: 16; d_gene: -; abundance: few; CDR3nt: TGCGCCAGCAGCTTGCCACGTCGGGAGAGCACAGATACGCAGTATTTT; CDR3aa: CASSLPRRESTDTQYF
j_gene: TRBJ1-5; v_gene: TRBV5-8; len: 16; d_gene: TRBD1; abundance: -; CDR3nt: TGTGCCAGCAGCTTATTTTGGACAGGGGGCTATCAGCCCCAGCATTTT; CDR3aa: CASSLFWTGGYQPQHF
j_gene: TRBJ2-2; v_gene: TRBV9; len: 17; d_gene: -; abundance: -; CDR3nt: TGTGCCAGCAGCGGCACAGGGTTCGCTCCGGGCACCGGGGAGCTGTTTTTT; CDR3aa: CASSGTGFAPGTGELFF
j_gene: TRBJ2-7; v_gene: TRBV11-1; len: 15; d_gene: -; abundance: -; CDR3nt: TGTGCCAGCAGCTTAGAACATGGGAGCTCCTACGAGCAGTACTTC; CDR3aa: CASSLEHGSSYEQYF
j_gene: TRBJ1-1; v_gene: TRBV5-4; len: 15; d_gene: -; abundance: -; CDR3nt: TGTGCCAGCAGCTGGCCGCAGGGAGTTGACACTGAAGCTTTCTTT; CDR3aa: CASSWPQGVDTEAFF
j_gene: TRBJ2-7; v_gene: TRBV10-3; len: 11; d_gene: -; abundance: few; CDR3nt: TGTGCCATCAGTGAGGGTTTGGGGGCGAGCTTC; CDR3aa: CAISEGLGASF
j_gene: TRBJ1-1; v_gene: TRBV11-2; len: 17; d_gene: TRBD1; abundance: -; CDR3nt: TGTGCCAGCAGCCCCGACCGGGACAGGGGAGGACGCACTGAAGCTTTCTTT; CDR3aa: CASSPDRDRGGRTEAFF
j_gene: TRBJ2-3; v_gene: TRBV18; len: 15; d_gene: -; abundance: -; CDR3nt: TGTGCCAGCTCACCGGAGGGGGCGCACATGGATACGCAGTATTTT; CDR3aa: CASSPEGAHMDTQYF
j_gene: TRBJ2-7; v_gene: TRBV7-2; len: 14; d_gene: -; abundance: once; CDR3nt: TGTGCCAGCAGCCAGGGGCCAGGCTCCGGCGAGCAGTACTTC; CDR3aa: CASSQGPGSGEQYF
j_gene: TRBJ2-1; v_gene: TRBV9; len: 15; d_gene: -; abundance: -; CDR3nt: TGTGCCAGCAGCGTAGGTTCGGGGGCAGCCTCCGAGCAGTTCTTC; CDR3aa: CASSVGSGAASEQFF
j_gene: TRBJ2-4; v_gene: TRBV4-3; len: 15; d_gene: -; abundance: -; CDR3nt: TGCGCCAGCAGCCAAGATCTGGAGGGAGGATACATTCAGTACTTC; CDR3aa: CASSQDLEGGYIQYF
j_gene: TRBJ1-5; v_gene: TRBV25-1; len: 14; d_gene: TRBD1; abundance: -; CDR3nt: TGTGCCACCCCGGAAGAAGGGGGCGGGCAGCCCCAGCATTTT; CDR3aa: CATPEEGGGQPQHF
j_gene: TRBJ1-1; v_gene: TRBV6-4; len: 14; d_gene: TRBD1; abundance: once; CDR3nt: TGTGCCAGCAGGACGGACAGGATGAACACTGAAGCTTTCTTT; CDR3aa: CASRTDRMNTEAFF
j_gene: TRBJ1-2; v_gene: TRBV19; len: 12; d_gene: -; abundance: -; CDR3nt: TGTGCCAGTAGTACAGCGGCGAGCGGCCTAACCTTC; CDR3aa: CASSTAASGLTF
j_gene: TRBJ1-2; v_gene: TRBV4-2; len: 11; d_gene: TRBD1; abundance: -; CDR3nt: TGTGCCAGCAGCCAGGGACAGGGGTACACCTTC; CDR3aa: CASSQGQGYTF